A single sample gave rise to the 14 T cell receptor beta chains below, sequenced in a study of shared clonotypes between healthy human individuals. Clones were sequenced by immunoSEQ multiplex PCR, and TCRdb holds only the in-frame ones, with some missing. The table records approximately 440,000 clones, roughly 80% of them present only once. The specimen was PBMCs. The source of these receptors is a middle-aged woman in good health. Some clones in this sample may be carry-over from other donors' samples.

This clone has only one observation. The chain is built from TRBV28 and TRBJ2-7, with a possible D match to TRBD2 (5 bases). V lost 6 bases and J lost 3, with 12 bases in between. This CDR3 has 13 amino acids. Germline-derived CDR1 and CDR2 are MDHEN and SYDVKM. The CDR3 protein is CASRTNPNYEQYF. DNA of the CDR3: TGTGCCAGCAGGACTAACCCAAACTACGAGCAGTACTTC.

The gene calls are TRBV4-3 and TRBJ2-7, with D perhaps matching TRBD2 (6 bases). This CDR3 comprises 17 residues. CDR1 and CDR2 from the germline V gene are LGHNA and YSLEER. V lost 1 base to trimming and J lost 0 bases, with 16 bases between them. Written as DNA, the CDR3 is TGCGCCAGCAGCCAAGTTAAGACGGCGGGATTCTCCTACGAGCAGTACTTC. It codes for CASSQVKTAGFSYEQYF.

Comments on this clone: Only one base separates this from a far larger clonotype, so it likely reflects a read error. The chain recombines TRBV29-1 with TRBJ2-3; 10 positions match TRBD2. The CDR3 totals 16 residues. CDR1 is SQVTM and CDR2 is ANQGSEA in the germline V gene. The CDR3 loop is CSVEGTSGISTGTQYF. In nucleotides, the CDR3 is TGCAGCGTTGAAGGTACTAGCGGGATAAGCACAGGTACGCAGTATTTT.

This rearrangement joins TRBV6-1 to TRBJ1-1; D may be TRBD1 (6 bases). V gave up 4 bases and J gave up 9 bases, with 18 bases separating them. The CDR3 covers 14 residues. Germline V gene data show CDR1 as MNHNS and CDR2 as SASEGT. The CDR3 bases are TGTGCCAGCAGTGGTTCGAGACAGGCTCGGAAAGCTTTCTTT. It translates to CASSGSRQARKAFF.

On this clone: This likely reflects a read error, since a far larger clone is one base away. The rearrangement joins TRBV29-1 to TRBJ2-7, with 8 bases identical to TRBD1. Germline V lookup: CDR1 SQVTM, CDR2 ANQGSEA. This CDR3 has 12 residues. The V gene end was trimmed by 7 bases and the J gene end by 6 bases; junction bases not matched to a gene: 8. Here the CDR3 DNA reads TGCAGCGGGGGGACAGGCGGACTCGAGCAGTACTTC. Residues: CSGGTGGLEQYF.

DNA for the CDR3: TGTGCCAGCTCACCACGGACAGGACGCCTCGGACCTAATGGCTACACCTTC. It is translated as CASSPRTGRLGPNGYTF. The chain employs TRBV18 and TRBJ1-2, with TRBD1 identical over 7 bases. CDR1 is KGHSH and CDR2 is LQKENI in the germline V gene. Trimming cost V 1 base and J 6 bases; bases outside gene matches: 14. The CDR3 runs 17 residues.

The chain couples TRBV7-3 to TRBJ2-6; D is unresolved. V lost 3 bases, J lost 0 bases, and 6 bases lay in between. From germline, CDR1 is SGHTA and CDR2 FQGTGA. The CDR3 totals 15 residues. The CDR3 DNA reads TGTGCCAGCAGCTTGGACGGCTCTGGGGCCAACGTCCTGACTTTC. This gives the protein CASSLDGSGANVLTF.

CDR3 residues: CASSPHEDTQYF. In nucleotides, the CDR3 is TGTGCCAGCAGTCCCCACGAAGATACGCAGTATTTT. The chain recombines TRBV28 with TRBJ2-3; D unclear. With 5 bases removed from V and 5 bases from J, the gap between germline ends came to 8 bases. The CDR3 covers 12 residues. CDR1 MDHEN and CDR2 SYDVKM come from the germline V gene.

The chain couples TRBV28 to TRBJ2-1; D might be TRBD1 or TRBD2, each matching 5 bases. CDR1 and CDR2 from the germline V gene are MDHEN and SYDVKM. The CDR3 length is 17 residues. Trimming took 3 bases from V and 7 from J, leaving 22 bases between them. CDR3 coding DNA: TGTGCCAGCAGTTTCCTGCGGGTCGGAAGGGGTTTGAATGAGCAGTTCTTC. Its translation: CASSFLRVGRGLNEQFF. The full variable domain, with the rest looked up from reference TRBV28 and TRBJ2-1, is DVKVTQSSRYLVKRTGEKVFLECVQDMDHENMFWYRQDPGLGLRLIYFSYDVKMKEKGDIPEGYSVSREKKERFSLILESASTNQTSMYLCASSFLRVGRGLNEQFFGPGTRLTVL.

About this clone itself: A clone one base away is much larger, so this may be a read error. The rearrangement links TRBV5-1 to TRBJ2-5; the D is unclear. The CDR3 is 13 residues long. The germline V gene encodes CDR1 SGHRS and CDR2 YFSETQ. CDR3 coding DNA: TGCGCCAGCGGCTTGGAAATAGCAGAGACCCAGTACTTC. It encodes CASGLEIAETQYF.

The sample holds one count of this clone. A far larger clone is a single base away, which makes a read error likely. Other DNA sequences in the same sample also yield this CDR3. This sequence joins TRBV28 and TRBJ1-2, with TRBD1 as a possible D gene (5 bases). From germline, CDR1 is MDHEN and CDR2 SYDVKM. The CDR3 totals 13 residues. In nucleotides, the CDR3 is TGCGCCAGCAAGGTGGGGGATCTCTATGGCTACACCTTC. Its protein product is CASKVGDLYGYTF.

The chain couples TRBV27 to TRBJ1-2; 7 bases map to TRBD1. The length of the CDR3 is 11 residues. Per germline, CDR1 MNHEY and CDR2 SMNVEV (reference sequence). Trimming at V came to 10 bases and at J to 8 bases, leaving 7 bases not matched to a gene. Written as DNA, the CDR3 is TGTGCCACCGTGACAGGGAAAGGCTACACCTTC. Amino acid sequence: CATVTGKGYTF.

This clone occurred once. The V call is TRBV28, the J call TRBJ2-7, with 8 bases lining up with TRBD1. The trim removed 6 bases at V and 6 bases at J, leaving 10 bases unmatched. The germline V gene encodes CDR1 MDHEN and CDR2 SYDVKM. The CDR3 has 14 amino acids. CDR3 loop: CASSWTGKGIEQYF. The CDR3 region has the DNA TGTGCCAGCAGCTGGACAGGGAAGGGGATCGAGCAGTACTTC. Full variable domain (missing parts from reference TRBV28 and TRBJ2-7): DVKVTQSSRYLVKRTGEKVFLECVQDMDHENMFWYRQDPGLGLRLIYFSYDVKMKEKGDIPEGYSVSREKKERFSLILESASTNQTSMYLCASSWTGKGIEQYFGPGTRLTVT.

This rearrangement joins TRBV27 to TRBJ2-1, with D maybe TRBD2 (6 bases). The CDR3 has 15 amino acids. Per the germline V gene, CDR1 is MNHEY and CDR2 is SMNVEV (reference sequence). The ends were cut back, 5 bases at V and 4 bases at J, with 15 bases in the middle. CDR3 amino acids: CASSPLAAGYNEQFF. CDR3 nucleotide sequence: TGTGCCAGCAGTCCACTAGCAGCTGGATACAATGAGCAGTTCTTC.